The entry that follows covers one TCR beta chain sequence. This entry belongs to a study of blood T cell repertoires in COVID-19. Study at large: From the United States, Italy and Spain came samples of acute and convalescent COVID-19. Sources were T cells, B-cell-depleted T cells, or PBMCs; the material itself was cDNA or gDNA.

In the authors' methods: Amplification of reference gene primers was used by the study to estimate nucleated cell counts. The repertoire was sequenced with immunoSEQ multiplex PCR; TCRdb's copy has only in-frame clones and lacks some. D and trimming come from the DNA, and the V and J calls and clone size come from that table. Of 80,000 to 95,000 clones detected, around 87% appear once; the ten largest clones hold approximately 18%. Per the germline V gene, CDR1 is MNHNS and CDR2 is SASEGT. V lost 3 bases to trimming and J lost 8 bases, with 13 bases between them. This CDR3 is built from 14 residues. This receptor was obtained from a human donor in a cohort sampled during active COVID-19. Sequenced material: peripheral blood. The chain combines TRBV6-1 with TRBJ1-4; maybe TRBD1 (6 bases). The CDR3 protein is CASSESRGREKLFF. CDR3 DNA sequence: TGTGCCAGCAGTGAGTCGAGGGGGAGAGAAAAACTGTTTTTT.